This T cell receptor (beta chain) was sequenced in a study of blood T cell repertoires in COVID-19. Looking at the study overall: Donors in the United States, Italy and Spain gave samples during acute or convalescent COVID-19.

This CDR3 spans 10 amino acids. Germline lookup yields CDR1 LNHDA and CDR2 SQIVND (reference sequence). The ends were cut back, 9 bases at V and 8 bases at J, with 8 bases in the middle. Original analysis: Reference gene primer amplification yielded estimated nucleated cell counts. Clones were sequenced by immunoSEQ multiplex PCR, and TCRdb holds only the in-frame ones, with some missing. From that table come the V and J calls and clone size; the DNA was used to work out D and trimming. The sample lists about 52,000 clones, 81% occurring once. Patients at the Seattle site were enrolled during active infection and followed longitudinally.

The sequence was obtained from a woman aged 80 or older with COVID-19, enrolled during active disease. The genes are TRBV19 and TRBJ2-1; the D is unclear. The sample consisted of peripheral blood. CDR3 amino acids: CASQADEQFF. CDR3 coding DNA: TGTGCCAGCCAGGCTGATGAGCAGTTCTTC.